These T cell receptor beta chains were read from a single sample in a study of yellow fever vaccine responses in identical twins. TCRdb re-called the RT-PCR reads through MiXCR, storing one row per CDR3 protein. This sample has thousands of distinct CDR3 sequences, with approximately 82% found just once. This material consisted of T cells from blood (PBMCs), unsorted or a sorted subset (not recorded which), taken before or after yellow fever vaccination (not recorded which). The receptors stem from a woman between 18 and 29 years old who received the yellow fever vaccine. The CDR3 runs from the conserved cysteine through the conserved F or W. A D gene is named only where the DNA matches it firmly.

d_call cdr3_length j_call v_call cdr3_aa
NA 12 TRBJ1-1 TRBV7-9 CASSLRAPEAFF
NA 12 TRBJ2-7 TRBV20-1 CSARDGLGEQYF
NA 15 TRBJ1-5 TRBV6-5 CASSYTGVGNQPQHF
NA 14 TRBJ2-3 TRBV4-3 CASSQGENTDTQYF
NA 14 TRBJ1-2 TRBV4-1 CASSQVRGEDGYTF
NA 12 TRBJ1-1 TRBV30 CAWSVTGAEAFF
NA 10 TRBJ1-1 TRBV5-1 CASSLAEAFF
NA 14 TRBJ2-7 TRBV11-3 CASSFPGLGYEQYF
TRBD2 15 TRBJ2-1 TRBV10-3 CAISPQLAGYNEQFF
NA 14 TRBJ2-7 TRBV12-3/TRBV12-4 CASSFGESSYEQYF
NA 16 TRBJ2-7 TRBV7-2 CASSLAASATSYEQYF
NA 12 TRBJ2-7 TRBV5-6 CASSFRSGEQYF
NA 14 TRBJ1-1 TRBV5-5 CASSFATMNTEAFF
NA 12 TRBJ2-1 TRBV5-6 CASSLATGEQFF
NA 15 TRBJ1-2 TRBV5-6 CASSTAGTLIYGYTF
NA 13 TRBJ1-6 TRBV28 CASSLWANSPLHF
NA 16 TRBJ2-1 TRBV15 CATSRGRQGGYNEQFF
TRBD1 15 TRBJ2-1 TRBV19 CASSILRDRVNEQFF
TRBD2 17 TRBJ2-1 TRBV6-2/TRBV6-3 CASSYLTSGGPKSEQFF
TRBD1 14 TRBJ1-5 TRBV28 CASSLGQESQPQHF
NA 12 TRBJ2-1 TRBV5-1 CASSLGGHEQFF